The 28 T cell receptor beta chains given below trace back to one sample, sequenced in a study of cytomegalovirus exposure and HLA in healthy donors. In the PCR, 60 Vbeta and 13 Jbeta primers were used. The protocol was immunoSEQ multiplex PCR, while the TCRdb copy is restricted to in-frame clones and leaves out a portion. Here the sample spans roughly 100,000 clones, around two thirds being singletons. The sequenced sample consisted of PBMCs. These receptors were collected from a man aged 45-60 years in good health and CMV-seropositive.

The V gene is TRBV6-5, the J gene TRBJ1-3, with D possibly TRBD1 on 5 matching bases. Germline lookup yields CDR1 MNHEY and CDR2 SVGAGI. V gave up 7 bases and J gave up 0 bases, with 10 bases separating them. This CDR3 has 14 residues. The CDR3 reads CASKTGDSGNTIYF. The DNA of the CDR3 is TGTGCCAGCAAAACAGGAGACTCTGGAAACACCATATATTTT.

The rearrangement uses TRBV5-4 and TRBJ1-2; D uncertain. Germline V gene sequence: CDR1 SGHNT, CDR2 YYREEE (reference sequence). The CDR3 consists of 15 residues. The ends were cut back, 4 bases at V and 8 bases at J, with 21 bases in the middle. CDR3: CASSPDYPPGNGYTF. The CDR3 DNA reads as TGTGCCAGCAGCCCGGACTACCCCCCGGGGAACGGCTACACCTTC.

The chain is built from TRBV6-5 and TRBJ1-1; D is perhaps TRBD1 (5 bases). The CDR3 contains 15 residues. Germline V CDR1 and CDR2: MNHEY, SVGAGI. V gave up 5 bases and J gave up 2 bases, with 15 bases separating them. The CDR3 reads CASSPYLQGNTEAFF. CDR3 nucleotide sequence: TGTGCCAGCAGTCCTTATCTCCAGGGTAACACTGAAGCTTTCTTT.

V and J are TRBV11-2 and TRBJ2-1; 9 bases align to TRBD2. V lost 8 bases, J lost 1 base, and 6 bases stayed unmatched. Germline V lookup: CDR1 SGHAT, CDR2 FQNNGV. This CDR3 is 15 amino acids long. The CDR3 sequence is CASDPSGASYNEQFF. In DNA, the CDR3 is TGTGCCAGCGACCCTAGCGGGGCGTCCTACAATGAGCAGTTCTTC.

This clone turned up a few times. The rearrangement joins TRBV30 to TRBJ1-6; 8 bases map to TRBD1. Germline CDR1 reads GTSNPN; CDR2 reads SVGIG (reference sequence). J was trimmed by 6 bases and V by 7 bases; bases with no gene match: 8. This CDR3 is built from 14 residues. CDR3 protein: CASDRETANSPLHF. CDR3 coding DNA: TGTGCCTCGGACAGGGAAACGGCTAATTCACCCCTCCACTTT. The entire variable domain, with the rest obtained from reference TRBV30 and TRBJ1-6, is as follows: SQTIHQWPATLVQPVGSPLSLECTVEGTSNPNLYWYRQAAGRGLQLLFYSVGIGQISSEVPQNLSASRPQDRQFILSSKKLLLSDSGFYLCASDRETANSPLHFGNGTRLTVT.

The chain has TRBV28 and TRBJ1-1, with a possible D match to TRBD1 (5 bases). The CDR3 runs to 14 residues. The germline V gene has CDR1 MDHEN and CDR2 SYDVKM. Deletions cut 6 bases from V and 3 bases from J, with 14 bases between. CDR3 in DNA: TGTGCCAGCAGGCATGGCGGGGGGTACACTGAAGCTTTCTTT. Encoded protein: CASRHGGGYTEAFF.

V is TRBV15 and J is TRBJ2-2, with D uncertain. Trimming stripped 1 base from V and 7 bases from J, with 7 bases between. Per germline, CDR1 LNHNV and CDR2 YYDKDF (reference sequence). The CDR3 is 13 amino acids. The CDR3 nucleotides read TGTGCCACCAGCAGAGTAACTGGCGGGGAGCTGTTTTTT. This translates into CATSRVTGGELFF.

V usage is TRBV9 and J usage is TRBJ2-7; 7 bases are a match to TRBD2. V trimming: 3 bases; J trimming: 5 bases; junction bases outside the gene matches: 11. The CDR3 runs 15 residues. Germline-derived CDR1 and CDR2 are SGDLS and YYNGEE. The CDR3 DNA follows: TGTGCCAGCAGCGCGAGACTAGCAGGGTTCCACGAGCAGTACTTC. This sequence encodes CASSARLAGFHEQYF.

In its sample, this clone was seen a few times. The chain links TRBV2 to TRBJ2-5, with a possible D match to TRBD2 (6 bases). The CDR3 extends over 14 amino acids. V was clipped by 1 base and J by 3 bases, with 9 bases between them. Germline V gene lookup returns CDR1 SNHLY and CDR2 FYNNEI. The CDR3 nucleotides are TGTGCCAGCAGTGAAGTTAGCGGTAAAGAGACCCAGTACTTC. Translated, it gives CASSEVSGKETQYF.

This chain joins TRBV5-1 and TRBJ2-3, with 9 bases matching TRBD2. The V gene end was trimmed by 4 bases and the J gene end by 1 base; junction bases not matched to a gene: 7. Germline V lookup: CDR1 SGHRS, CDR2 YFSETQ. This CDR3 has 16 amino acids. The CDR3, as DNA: TGCGCCAGCAGCCCCAAGGCGGGGGGGCGCACAGATACGCAGTATTTT. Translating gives CASSPKAGGRTDTQYF.

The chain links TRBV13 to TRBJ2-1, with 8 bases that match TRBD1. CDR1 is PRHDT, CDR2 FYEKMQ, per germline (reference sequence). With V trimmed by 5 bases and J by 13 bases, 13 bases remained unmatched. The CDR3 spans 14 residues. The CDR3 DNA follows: TGTGCCAGCAGCCCCCGGACAGGGCAGGGCGGACAGTTCTTC. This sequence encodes CASSPRTGQGGQFF.

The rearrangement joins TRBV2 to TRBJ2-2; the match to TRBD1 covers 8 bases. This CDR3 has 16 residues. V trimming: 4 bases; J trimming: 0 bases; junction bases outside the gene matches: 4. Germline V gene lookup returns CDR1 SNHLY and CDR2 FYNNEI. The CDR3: CASSGDRGTNTGELFF. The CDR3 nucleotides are TGTGCCAGCAGTGGAGACAGGGGAACGAACACCGGGGAGCTGTTTTTT.

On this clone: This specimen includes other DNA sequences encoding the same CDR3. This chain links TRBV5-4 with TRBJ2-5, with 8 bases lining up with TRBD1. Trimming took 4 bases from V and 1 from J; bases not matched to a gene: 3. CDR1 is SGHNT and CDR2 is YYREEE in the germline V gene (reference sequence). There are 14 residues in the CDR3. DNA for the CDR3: TGTGCCAGCAGCCCAGGGGGCCTCCAAGAGACCCAGTACTTC. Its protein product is CASSPGGLQETQYF.

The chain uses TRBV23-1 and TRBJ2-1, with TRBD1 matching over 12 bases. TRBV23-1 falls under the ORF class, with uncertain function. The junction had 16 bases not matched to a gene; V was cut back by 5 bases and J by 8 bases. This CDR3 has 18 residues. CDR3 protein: CASSATPLRDRGRDEQFF. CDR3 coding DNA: TGCGCCAGCAGTGCTACCCCCCTCCGGGACAGGGGGCGGGATGAGCAGTTCTTC.

The CDR3 coding sequence is TGTGCCAGCAGCTTAGGGACAGTGGATAAGAACACCATATATTTT. Protein sequence: CASSLGTVDKNTIYF. The rearrangement joins TRBV7-9 to TRBJ1-3; TRBD1 is a possible D gene (6 bases). The CDR3 is made up of 15 amino acids. Germline CDR1 reads SEHNR; CDR2 reads FQNEAQ (reference sequence). V was clipped by 1 base and J by 7 bases, with 14 bases between them. The full variable domain, in which reference TRBV7-9 and TRBJ1-3 provide the parts outside the CDR3, is DTGVSQNPRHKITKRGQNVTFRCDPISEHNRLYWYRQTLGQGPEFLTYFQNEAQLEKSRLLSDRFSAERPKGSFSTLEIQRTEQGDSAMYLCASSLGTVDKNTIYFGEGSWLTVV.

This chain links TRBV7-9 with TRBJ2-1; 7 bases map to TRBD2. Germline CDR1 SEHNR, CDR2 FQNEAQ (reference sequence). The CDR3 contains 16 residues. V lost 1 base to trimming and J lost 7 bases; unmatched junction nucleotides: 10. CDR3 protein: CASSLGKLARLNEQFF. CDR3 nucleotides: TGTGCCAGCAGCTTAGGAAAACTAGCGAGACTGAATGAGCAGTTCTTC.

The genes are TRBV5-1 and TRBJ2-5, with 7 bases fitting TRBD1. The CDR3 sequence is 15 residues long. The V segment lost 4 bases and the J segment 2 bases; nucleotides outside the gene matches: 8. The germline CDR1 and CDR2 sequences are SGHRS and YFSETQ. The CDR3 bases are TGCGCCAGCAGCCTCCACCAGGGGGATCAAGAGACCCAGTACTTC. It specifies CASSLHQGDQETQYF. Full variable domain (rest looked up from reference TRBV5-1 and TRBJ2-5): KAGVTQTPRYLIKTRGQQVTLSCSPISGHRSVSWYQQTPGQGLQFLFEYFSETQRNKGNFPGRFSGRQFSNSRSEMNVSTLELGDSALYLCASSLHQGDQETQYFGPGTRLLVL.

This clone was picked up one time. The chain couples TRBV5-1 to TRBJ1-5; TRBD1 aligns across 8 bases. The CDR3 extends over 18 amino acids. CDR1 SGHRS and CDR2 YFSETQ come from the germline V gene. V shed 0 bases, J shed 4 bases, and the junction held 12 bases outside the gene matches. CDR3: CASSLAGGADVENQPQHF. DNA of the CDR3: TGCGCCAGCAGCTTGGCAGGGGGCGCCGATGTAGAAAATCAGCCCCAGCATTTT.

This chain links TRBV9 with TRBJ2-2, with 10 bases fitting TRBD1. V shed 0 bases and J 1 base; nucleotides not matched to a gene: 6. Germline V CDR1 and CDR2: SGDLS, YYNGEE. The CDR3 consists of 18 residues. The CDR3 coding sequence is TGTGCCAGCAGCGTAGCGTCGGGGGACAGGGGGAACACCGGGGAGCTGTTTTTT. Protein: CASSVASGDRGNTGELFF.

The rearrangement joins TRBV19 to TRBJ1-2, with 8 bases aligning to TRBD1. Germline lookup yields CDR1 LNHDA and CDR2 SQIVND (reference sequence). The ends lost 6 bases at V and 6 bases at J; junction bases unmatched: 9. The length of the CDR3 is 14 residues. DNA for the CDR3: TGTGCCAGTAGACCCAGACAGGGGTGGGATGGCTACACCTTC. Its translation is CASRPRQGWDGYTF.

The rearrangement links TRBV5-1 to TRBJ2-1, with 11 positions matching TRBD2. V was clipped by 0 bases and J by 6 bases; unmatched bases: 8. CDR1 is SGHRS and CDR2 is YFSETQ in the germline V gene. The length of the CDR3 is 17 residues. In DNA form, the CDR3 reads TGCGCCAGCAGCTTGGGGTGGGGGCTAGCGGGAGGCAATGAGCAGTTCTTC. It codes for CASSLGWGLAGGNEQFF.

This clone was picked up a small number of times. As DNA, the CDR3 is TGCGCCAGCAGCTCTTGGGGGGGACAGGTTATCTCCGGGGCCAACGTCCTGACTTTC. This codes for CASSSWGGQVISGANVLTF. The V call is TRBV5-1, the J call TRBJ2-6; possibly TRBD1 for D (8 bases). V was clipped by 3 bases and J by 4 bases, with 23 bases between them. CDR1 SGHRS and CDR2 YFSETQ come from the germline V gene. CDR3 length equals 19 residues.

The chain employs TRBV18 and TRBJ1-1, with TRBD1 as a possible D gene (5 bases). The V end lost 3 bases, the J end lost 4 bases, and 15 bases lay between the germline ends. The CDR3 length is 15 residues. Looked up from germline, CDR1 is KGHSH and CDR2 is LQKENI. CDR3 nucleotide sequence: TGTGCCAGCTCACCGCGGGCGATGGGGGGCACTGAAGCTTTCTTT. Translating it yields CASSPRAMGGTEAFF.

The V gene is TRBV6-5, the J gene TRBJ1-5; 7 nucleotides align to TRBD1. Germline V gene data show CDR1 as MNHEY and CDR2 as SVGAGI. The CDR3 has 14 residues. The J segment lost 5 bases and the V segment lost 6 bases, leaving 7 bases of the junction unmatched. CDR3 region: CASRQHGQDQPQHF. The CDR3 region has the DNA TGTGCCAGCAGACAGCATGGACAGGATCAGCCCCAGCATTTT.

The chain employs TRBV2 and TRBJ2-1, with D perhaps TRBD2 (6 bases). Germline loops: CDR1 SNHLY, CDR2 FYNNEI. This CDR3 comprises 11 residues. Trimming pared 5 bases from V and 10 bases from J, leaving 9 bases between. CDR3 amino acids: CASSRDSEQFF. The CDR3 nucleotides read TGTGCCAGCAGTCGGGACTCCGAGCAGTTCTTC.

The chain's CDR3 is CASSPEGGYGYTF. CDR3 coding DNA: TGTGCCAGCAGCCCCGAGGGTGGCTATGGCTACACCTTC. The chain uses TRBV6-4 and TRBJ1-2, with D hard to call. The V gene's germline CDR1 is MRHNA and CDR2 SNTAGT. The CDR3 extends over 13 amino acids. Trimming took off 6 bases at V and 4 bases at J, with 12 bases between the two ends.

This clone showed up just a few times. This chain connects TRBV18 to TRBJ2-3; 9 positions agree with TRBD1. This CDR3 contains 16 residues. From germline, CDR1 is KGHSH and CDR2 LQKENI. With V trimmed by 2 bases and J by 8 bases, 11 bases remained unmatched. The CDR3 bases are TGTGCCAGCTCACCATCGACAGGGGGAAGCTCGGTTACGCAGTATTTT. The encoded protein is CASSPSTGGSSVTQYF.

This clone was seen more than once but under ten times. CDR3 DNA: TGTGCTAGTGGTTCGAGTAATTCACCCCTCCACTTT. Amino acids: CASGSSNSPLHF. The rearrangement uses TRBV12-5 and TRBJ1-6; no clear D gene. The CDR3 sequence is 12 residues long. The V end was cut by 4 bases, the J end by 6 bases, with 4 bases between. In germline, CDR1 is LGHNT, CDR2 FRNRAP.